Detailed here is one TCR beta chain. Its specificity is not known. TCRdb's table, derived via immunoSEQ multiplex PCR, lists solely in-frame clones and lacks some. Of about 1,500 clones detected, approximately 90% appear once; the ten largest clones hold more than 12%. The data are from a study of STAT3 mutations in large granular lymphocyte leukemia. In the study overall: Roughly half of the longitudinally sequenced T-LGLL patients carried detectable canonical activating STAT3 mutations. Study-wide results and caveats: Every T-cell large granular lymphocyte leukemia patient had at least one immunodominant TCR beta clonotype.

The V gene's germline CDR1 is SGHNT and CDR2 YENEEA. Trimming pared 3 bases from V and 5 bases from J, leaving 14 bases between. The CDR3 sequence is 16 residues long. The receptor was derived from a woman between 35 and 50 years old with T-cell large granular lymphocyte leukemia. Some clones in this sample may be carry-over from other donors' samples. Source material: peripheral blood mononuclear cells. The rearrangement links TRBV11-3 to TRBJ1-6; D may be TRBD1 (5 bases). The CDR3 DNA sequence: TGTGCCAGCAGCTTCGCGACAGCGAGTGATAATTCACCCCTCCACTTT. This codes for CASSFATASDNSPLHF.